This T cell receptor beta chain was obtained from a study of blood T cells in healthy people across ages. This clonotype was observed a handful of times. Its antigen is unknown. Overall study results and limits: Compared with aged donors, long-lived donors showed fewer expanded clones, suggesting selection.

Using a J-beta primer mix together with a sample-barcoded 5' primer, a second PCR was run for roughly 7 to 12 cycles. TCRdb used MiXCR to reprocess the 5' RACE reads, holding one entry per CDR3 protein. The profile shows 1.5 million to 2 million distinct CDR3 sequences, just under 50% of them singletons. The CDR3 totals 14 residues. Trimming took 5 bases from V and 1 from J, leaving 12 bases between them. The V gene's germline CDR1 is SQVTM and CDR2 ANQGSEA. The genes are TRBV29-1 and TRBJ2-1; D is unresolved. The receptor comes from a woman between 35 and 50 years old in good health. The sample comprised blood. CDR3 bases: TGCAGCGTTAGGGTGGGCCCTTCCTACAATGAGCAGTTCTTC. It yields the protein CSVRVGPSYNEQFF.